This passage covers 27 T cell receptor beta chains from one sample sequenced in a study of blood T cell repertoires in COVID-19. The table came from immunoSEQ multiplex PCR; TCRdb's copy has only in-frame clones and leaves some out. The sample holds 160,000 or so clones, about 87% seen once. Sequencing was carried out using peripheral blood. The source of these receptors is a woman in her fifties or sixties with acute or convalescent COVID-19.

The rearrangement joins TRBV6-6 to TRBJ2-2; TRBD2 agrees at 9 bases. Germline V lookup: CDR1 MNHNY, CDR2 SVGAGI (reference sequence). CDR3 length equals 14 residues. J gave up 5 bases and V 7 bases, and 5 bases lay outside the gene matches. The CDR3 DNA follows: TGTGCCAGCATAAGCGGGGGGTGGACCGGGGAGCTGTTTTTT. Translation: CASISGGWTGELFF.

This chain connects TRBV6-5 to TRBJ1-2; unclear D gene. CDR3 length: 14 residues. Germline loops: CDR1 MNHEY, CDR2 SVGAGI. Trimming cost V 6 bases and J 3 bases, with 14 bases left between them. The CDR3 bases are TGTGCCAGCAGGGATGCGGGTTTCGACTATGGCTACACCTTC. It is translated as CASRDAGFDYGYTF.

The rearrangement joins TRBV18 to TRBJ2-1, with a possible D match to TRBD1 (6 bases). This CDR3 has 16 residues. Trimming left V 1 base short and J 4 bases short, with 14 bases between. CDR1 and CDR2 from the germline V gene are KGHSH and LQKENI. CDR3 region: CASSPLLGQGYNEQFF. The CDR3, as DNA: TGTGCCAGCTCACCACTGTTGGGACAAGGGTACAATGAGCAGTTCTTC.

This clone was counted a few times. This CDR3 is CASSQVEGFAGELFF. The CDR3 DNA follows: TGTGCCAGCAGCCAAGTTGAGGGTTTCGCCGGGGAGCTGTTTTTT. The gene calls are TRBV14 and TRBJ2-2; TRBD2 might be the D (5 bases). Germline lookup yields CDR1 SGHDN and CDR2 FVKESK. The CDR3 runs 15 residues. Trimming cost V 1 base and J 6 bases, with 12 bases left between them.

This sequence joins TRBV6-2 or TRBV6-3 and TRBJ1-2; 9 bases agree with TRBD1. The V gene's germline CDR1 is MNHEY and CDR2 SVGEGT. The CDR3 consists of 14 residues. Trimming took 4 bases from V and 7 from J; bases not matched to a gene: 7. DNA of the CDR3: TGTGCCAGCAGTTGGGCGGGACAGGGAATTGGCTACACCTTC. Residues: CASSWAGQGIGYTF.

This clone has only a few counts. This chain joins TRBV11-2 and TRBJ2-1; 9 bases are a match to TRBD1. The CDR3 extends over 19 amino acids. Germline lookup yields CDR1 SGHAT and CDR2 FQNNGV. Trimming removed 5 bases from V and 0 bases from J; junction bases left unmatched: 14. CDR3 DNA: TGTGCCAGCAGCACCGAATCGGGACAGGGTACGAGCTCCTACAATGAGCAGTTCTTC. It specifies CASSTESGQGTSSYNEQFF.

The V call is TRBV4-3, the J call TRBJ2-2; D not certain. With 0 bases removed from V and 5 bases from J, the gap between germline ends came to 13 bases. Germline values: CDR1 LGHNA, CDR2 YSLEER. The CDR3 contains 16 residues. CDR3 amino acids: CASSQDVGRPTGELFF. DNA for the CDR3: TGCGCCAGCAGCCAAGATGTTGGCAGGCCTACCGGGGAGCTGTTTTTT.

The chain links TRBV19 to TRBJ2-2, with a possible D match to TRBD2 (6 bases). V lost 6 bases and J lost 5, with 16 bases in between. The germline V gene encodes CDR1 LNHDA and CDR2 SQIVND (reference sequence). This CDR3 has 15 amino acids. The DNA for the CDR3 is TGTGCCAGTAGGGCGACTAGGTTTGAGACCGGGGAGCTGTTTTTT. Translation gives CASRATRFETGELFF.

This chain joins TRBV5-1 and TRBJ2-5; 16 bases match TRBD2. The CDR3 length is 18 residues. Germline CDR1 and CDR2: SGHRS and YFSETQ. V was pared by 2 bases and J by 1 base, with 5 bases of the junction left unmatched. The CDR3 loop is CASSLTGLAGGGQETQYF. Written as DNA, the CDR3 is TGCGCCAGCAGCTTAACGGGACTAGCGGGAGGGGGCCAAGAGACCCAGTACTTC.

This chain links TRBV11-3 with TRBJ2-2; D gene uncertain. The ends were cut back, 3 bases at V and 3 bases at J, with 5 bases in the middle. The CDR3 spans 13 residues. From germline, CDR1 is SGHNT and CDR2 YENEEA. The CDR3 sequence: CASSLSYTGELFF. The DNA of the CDR3 is TGTGCCAGCAGCTTGTCTTACACCGGGGAGCTGTTTTTT.

The V call is TRBV18, the J call TRBJ2-7, with 11 bases matching TRBD1. CDR1 is KGHSH, CDR2 LQKENI, per germline. Trimming removed 3 bases from V and 5 bases from J; junction bases left unmatched: 6. The CDR3 has 15 residues. CDR3 sequence (DNA): TGTGCCAGCTCACCGGGGACAGGGGGAAGGAACGAGCAGTACTTC. Its translation: CASSPGTGGRNEQYF.

This clone was detected ten times or more. The chain is built from TRBV24-1 and TRBJ2-3; tentatively, D is TRBD2 (5 bases). The CDR3 contains 15 residues. CDR1 and CDR2 (germline): KGHDR, SFDVKD. The V and J ends lost 6 bases and 1 base respectively, with 13 bases between them. The CDR3 coding sequence is TGTGCCACCAGTTTCGGCGACGGGGGCACAGATACGCAGTATTTT. Its protein product is CATSFGDGGTDTQYF.

The chain has TRBV10-3 and TRBJ2-1; 7 nucleotides match TRBD1. The CDR3 runs 15 residues. CDR1 is ENHRY, CDR2 SYGVKD, per germline. Trimming took 5 bases from V and 1 from J; bases not matched to a gene: 5. The CDR3 region is CAISTEGASYNEQFF. In nucleotides, the CDR3 is TGTGCCATCAGTACTGAGGGGGCTTCCTACAATGAGCAGTTCTTC.

The J gene is TRBJ1-1, the V gene TRBV29-1; the D gene is possibly TRBD1 (6 bases). CDR1 SQVTM and CDR2 ANQGSEA come from the germline V gene. V dropped 6 bases and J dropped 5 bases, with 13 bases sitting between them. The CDR3 loop spans 12 amino acids. The CDR3 DNA sequence: TGCAGCGTGTATAACAGGGTTACTGAAGCTTTCTTT. It translates to CSVYNRVTEAFF.

The gene calls are TRBV6-5 and TRBJ1-3; D gene uncertain. Trimming removed 6 bases at V and 0 bases at J, with 6 bases between. Per the germline V gene, CDR1 is MNHEY and CDR2 is SVGAGI. The CDR3 covers 13 residues. The CDR3 bases are TGTGCCAGCAGACAGAGCTCTGGAAACACCATATATTTT. Translating gives CASRQSSGNTIYF.

The rearrangement uses TRBV5-6 and TRBJ1-2; 7 bases are a match to TRBD1. The length of the CDR3 is 14 residues. In germline, CDR1 is SGHDT, CDR2 YYEEEE. The V segment lost 4 bases and the J segment 5 bases; nucleotides outside the gene matches: 8. CDR3 sequence reads: CASSATGLGYGYTF. The CDR3 DNA follows: TGTGCCAGCAGCGCGACAGGGCTCGGGTATGGCTACACCTTC.

The rearrangement joins TRBV4-1 to TRBJ1-1; tentative D call: TRBD1 (5 bases). This CDR3 has 15 amino acids. Germline V gene data show CDR1 as MGHRA and CDR2 as YSYEKL. Trimming cost V 8 bases and J 5 bases, with 21 bases left between them. CDR3 DNA sequence: TGCGCCAGCTCCTCCTCTGGGGGGGGTGAGACTGAAGCTTTCTTT. Translating gives CASSSSGGGETEAFF.

The genes are TRBV3-1 (or the pseudogene TRBV3-2) and TRBJ1-1; D is unresolved. The V gene's germline CDR1 is LGHDT and CDR2 YNNKEL (reference sequence). Trimming pared 6 bases from V and 6 bases from J, leaving 8 bases between. CDR3 size: 11 residues. CDR3 nucleotides: TGTGCCAGCAGGGGAGATGCTGAAGCTTTCTTT. Translated, it gives CASRGDAEAFF.

V is TRBV7-9 and J is TRBJ1-6; D may be TRBD1 (5 bases). This CDR3 is 14 amino acids long. Germline lookup yields CDR1 SEHNR and CDR2 FQNEAQ (reference sequence). Trimming left V 4 bases short and J 9 bases short, with 13 bases between. This CDR3 reads CASSSAGPGSPLHF. DNA of the CDR3: TGTGCCAGCAGCTCCGCGGGGCCGGGTTCACCCCTCCACTTT.

The chain uses TRBV7-6 and TRBJ2-7; TRBD2 matches 7 bases. Trimming took 2 bases from V and 4 from J; bases not matched to a gene: 8. Germline V gene lookup returns CDR1 SGHVS and CDR2 FNYEAQ. The CDR3 loop spans 15 amino acids. The CDR3 loop reads CASSLRLAVRYEQYF. For the CDR3, the DNA is TGTGCCAGCAGCTTACGGCTAGCGGTGAGGTACGAGCAGTACTTC.

The gene calls are TRBV7-2 and TRBJ1-2; the D gene is possibly TRBD1 (6 bases). There are 14 residues in the CDR3. V lost 4 bases and J 7 bases, leaving 16 bases between the germline ends. CDR1 and CDR2 (germline): SGHTA, FQGNSA. The CDR3 DNA follows: TGTGCCAGCAGCTCCCCACAGGGTTTCTCTGGCTACACCTTC. Translating it yields CASSSPQGFSGYTF.

This clone came up a few times. This sequence joins TRBV5-1 and TRBJ1-1; D uncertain. Germline CDR1 reads SGHRS; CDR2 reads YFSETQ. V was shortened by 4 bases and J by 0 bases, with 16 bases between the two germline ends. The CDR3 spans 16 residues. CDR3 sequence reads: CASSPSMEAMNTEAFF. In DNA form, the CDR3 reads TGCGCCAGCAGCCCTTCAATGGAGGCGATGAACACTGAAGCTTTCTTT.

The rearrangement uses TRBV9 and TRBJ2-2, with 11 bases fitting TRBD2. The CDR3 is made up of 16 amino acids. Germline lookup yields CDR1 SGDLS and CDR2 YYNGEE. Trimming took 4 bases from V and 2 from J; bases not matched to a gene: 4. The CDR3 here is CASSPRLAGNTGELFF. The CDR3 region has the DNA TGTGCCAGCAGCCCCAGACTAGCGGGAAACACCGGGGAGCTGTTTTTT.

This chain joins TRBV19 and TRBJ2-3, with 11 bases that match TRBD2. The CDR3 has 16 residues. V lost 4 bases, J lost 0 bases, and 3 bases stayed unmatched. The germline CDR1 and CDR2 sequences are LNHDA and SQIVND (reference sequence). The CDR3 loop reads CASSKGTSGSTDTQYF. As DNA, the CDR3 is TGTGCCAGTAGTAAAGGGACTAGCGGTAGCACAGATACGCAGTATTTT.

DNA of the CDR3: TGTGCCACCAGTGTTGGAGATAGCTCCTACAATGAGCAGTTCTTC. Translation: CATSVGDSSYNEQFF. The rearrangement uses TRBV24-1 and TRBJ2-1; D is unclear. Germline V gives CDR1 KGHDR, CDR2 SFDVKD. The CDR3 has 15 amino acids. Trimming shortened V by 5 bases and J by 0 bases, and 10 bases separated the two germline ends.

The rearrangement uses TRBV10-3 and TRBJ2-7; D is perhaps TRBD2 (6 bases). Germline V gene sequence: CDR1 ENHRY, CDR2 SYGVKD. The CDR3 sequence is 15 residues long. Trimming shortened V by 0 bases and J by 3 bases, and 12 bases separated the two germline ends. The CDR3 DNA reads as TGTGCCATCAGTGAGTCCGAGGGACTCTTCTACGAGCAGTACTTC. Translation gives CAISESEGLFYEQYF.

This chain connects TRBV19 to TRBJ2-6; possible D gene TRBD2, 5 bases. The V gene lost 2 bases and the J gene lost 2 bases, with 10 bases spanning the gap. The CDR3 consists of 16 residues. Germline assignment: CDR1 LNHDA and CDR2 SQIVND (reference sequence). Here the CDR3 reads CASSIRGNTGANVLTF. CDR3 DNA sequence: TGTGCCAGTAGTATACGGGGAAACACTGGGGCCAACGTCCTGACTTTC.